These 25 T cell receptor beta chains share one sample of origin, sequenced in a study of blood T cell repertoires in COVID-19. Clones were read by immunoSEQ multiplex PCR, and TCRdb kept only the in-frame ones, dropping some. The data contain about 160,000 clones, about 86% of them seen just once; the ten biggest clones take up around a fifth. The sequencing sample was made of peripheral blood. These receptors were obtained from a woman of 80 years or more with acute or convalescent COVID-19.

This clone was seen once. This chain connects TRBV5-4 to TRBJ2-1; 10 bases are a match to TRBD2. Germline values: CDR1 SGHNT, CDR2 YYREEE (reference sequence). The CDR3 is 15 amino acids. The V and J ends lost 4 bases and 8 bases, in that order; junction bases with no gene match: 9. CDR3 DNA sequence: TGTGCCAGCAGCCCCCGAGCGGGGGGGCGGGATGAGCAGTTCTTC. Protein product: CASSPRAGGRDEQFF.

V gene TRBV7-2 combines with J gene TRBJ2-7, with 7 bases identical to TRBD1. The CDR3 contains 15 residues. V lost 1 base, J lost 6 bases, and 9 bases stayed unmatched. CDR1 is SGHTA, CDR2 FQGNSA, per germline. The CDR3 is CASSLGTGTVSEQYF. The CDR3 coding sequence is TGTGCCAGCAGCTTAGGTACCGGGACAGTGAGCGAGCAGTACTTC.

The V and J genes are TRBV6-5 and TRBJ1-6, with TRBD1 as a possible D gene (6 bases). The CDR3 length is 13 residues. CDR1 is MNHEY and CDR2 is SVGAGI in the germline V gene. Trimming left V 7 bases short and J 9 bases short, with 13 bases between. The chain's CDR3 is CASTVQGSSPLHF. The CDR3 nucleotides read TGTGCCAGCACCGTACAGGGATCTTCACCCCTCCACTTT.

This clone has a single count. The chain combines TRBV2 with TRBJ1-2; unclear D gene. The V gene's germline CDR1 is SNHLY and CDR2 FYNNEI. This CDR3 has 14 amino acids. V gave up 3 bases and J gave up 4 bases, with 12 bases separating them. Here the CDR3 reads CASSEGRRLYGYTF. The CDR3 DNA reads as TGTGCCAGCAGTGAGGGCAGGCGTCTCTATGGCTACACCTTC.

J is TRBJ2-5 and V is TRBV4-1; 8 bases are a match to TRBD2. The CDR3 extends over 15 amino acids. Trimming removed 1 base from V and 5 bases from J; junction bases left unmatched: 6. Germline V gene sequence: CDR1 MGHRA, CDR2 YSYEKL. Here the CDR3 reads CASSQGRGGFETQYF. CDR3 DNA: TGCGCCAGCAGCCAAGGTCGGGGGGGCTTTGAGACCCAGTACTTC.

The chain carries TRBV27 and TRBJ2-2, with D maybe TRBD1 (5 bases). V lost 11 bases to trimming and J lost 10 bases, with 8 bases between them. The CDR3 loop spans 9 amino acids. Germline CDR1 MNHEY, CDR2 SMNVEV (reference sequence). The CDR3 sequence is CAGALELFF. CDR3 nucleotide sequence: TGTGCCGGGGCTTTGGAGCTGTTTTTT.

The chain links TRBV18 to TRBJ2-7; TRBD1 might be the D (6 bases). The CDR3 loop spans 14 amino acids. Trimming stripped 1 base from V and 4 bases from J, with 11 bases between. Germline V gene lookup returns CDR1 KGHSH and CDR2 LQKENI. This CDR3 is CASSPLPGQYEQYF. CDR3 coding DNA: TGTGCCAGCTCACCACTTCCTGGACAGTACGAGCAGTACTTC.

The chain has TRBV20-1 and TRBJ2-1, with 10 bases matching TRBD2. CDR3 length equals 13 residues. Germline V gene data show CDR1 as DFQATT and CDR2 as SNEGSKA (reference sequence). After removal of 3 bases from V and 8 bases from J, the junction contained 4 bases not matched to a gene. The CDR3 bases are TGCAGTGCTAGTCAAACTAGCGGGGATGAGCAGTTCTTC. It encodes CSASQTSGDEQFF.

The rearrangement joins TRBV5-5 to TRBJ2-1, with D hard to call. The CDR3 totals 15 residues. Trimming took off 0 bases at V and 0 bases at J, with 7 bases between the two ends. Germline assignment: CDR1 SGHKS and CDR2 YYEKEE (reference sequence). CDR3 sequence (DNA): TGTGCCAGCAGCTTGGCCGTCAGCTCCTACAATGAGCAGTTCTTC. It specifies CASSLAVSSYNEQFF.

The V and J genes are TRBV7-9 and TRBJ2-1; TRBD2 aligns across 11 bases. Germline trimming cut 5 bases from V and 6 bases from J; bases unmatched to any gene: 18. The length of the CDR3 is 19 residues. The V gene's germline CDR1 is SEHNR and CDR2 FQNEAQ (reference sequence). The CDR3 DNA sequence: TGTGCCAGCAGCATCTTTCGGTCTAGCGGGAGGCCGGGGAGCAATGAGCAGTTCTTC. Protein: CASSIFRSSGRPGSNEQFF.

V and J are TRBV12-3 or TRBV12-4 and TRBJ1-2, with D unclear. V lost 1 base to trimming and J lost 4 bases, with 7 bases between them. The CDR3 has 13 amino acids. The CDR3 is CASSLDGGYGYTF. In DNA form, the CDR3 reads TGTGCCAGCAGTTTAGACGGCGGCTATGGCTACACCTTC.

This rearrangement joins TRBV12-3 or TRBV12-4 to TRBJ1-1, with no clear D. This CDR3 is 11 amino acids long. Trimming took 7 bases from V and 5 from J, leaving 8 bases between them. The CDR3 coding sequence is TGTGCCAGCACCTCAGGTACTGAAGCTTTCTTT. As protein: CASTSGTEAFF.

This clone was found once. V is TRBV2 and J is TRBJ2-7, with TRBD2 identical over 8 bases. Trimming took 6 bases from V and 2 from J; bases not matched to a gene: 12. Germline V lookup: CDR1 SNHLY, CDR2 FYNNEI. The CDR3 extends over 16 amino acids. CDR3 residues: CASRQTGLVTTYEQYF. Here the CDR3 DNA reads TGTGCCAGCAGGCAGACGGGACTAGTTACAACCTACGAGCAGTACTTC.

The chain joins TRBV19 to TRBJ2-5, with no clear D. Germline-derived CDR1 and CDR2 are LNHDA and SQIVND (reference sequence). V was cut by 6 bases and J by 5 bases, with 16 bases left in between. CDR3 length: 14 residues. The CDR3 DNA sequence: TGTGCCAGTAGGGCCAACGGAGTATGGGAGACCCAGTACTTC. It specifies CASRANGVWETQYF.

This chain links TRBV14 with TRBJ1-6; TRBD1 might be the D (5 bases). Trimming took 1 base from V and 4 from J, leaving 17 bases between them. Germline V gives CDR1 SGHDN, CDR2 FVKESK. The CDR3 is 18 residues long. The CDR3 sequence is CASSQASPAGLYNSPLHF. DNA for the CDR3: TGTGCCAGCAGCCAAGCATCGCCGGCAGGGTTATATAATTCACCCCTCCACTTT.

V usage is TRBV19 and J usage is TRBJ2-3; D is ambiguous. Trimming took 3 bases from V and 0 from J, leaving 10 bases between them. CDR1 is LNHDA, CDR2 SQIVND, per germline (reference sequence). The length of the CDR3 is 15 residues. The CDR3 DNA sequence: TGTGCCAGTAGTATTAGCTCAACTAGCACAGATACGCAGTATTTT. Its protein product is CASSISSTSTDTQYF.

The rearrangement links TRBV5-4 to TRBJ1-2; 7 positions agree with TRBD1. The junction had 12 bases not matched to a gene; V was cut back by 5 bases and J by 8 bases. CDR3 length: 14 amino acids. Germline-derived CDR1 and CDR2 are SGHNT and YYREEE (reference sequence). The DNA of the CDR3 is TGTGCCAGCAGACAAATCGGACAGGTGGGGGGCTACACCTTC. This translates into CASRQIGQVGGYTF. Filled out from reference TRBV5-4 and TRBJ1-2, the complete variable domain reads ETGVTQSPTHLIKTRGQQVTLRCSSQSGHNTVSWYQQALGQGPQFIFQYYREEENGRGNFPPRFSGLQFPNYSSELNVNALELDDSALYLCASRQIGQVGGYTFGSGTRLTVV.

This chain uses TRBV10-3 with TRBJ2-1; 7 bases align to TRBD2. The CDR3 length is 14 residues. Trimming took 7 bases from V and 0 from J; bases not matched to a gene: 3. Looked up from germline, CDR1 is ENHRY and CDR2 is SYGVKD. The CDR3 reads CAIMGGGSYNEQFF. In nucleotides, the CDR3 is TGTGCCATCATGGGCGGGGGCTCCTACAATGAGCAGTTCTTC.

A single count supports this clone. The V and J genes are TRBV19 and TRBJ1-5, with 7 bases that match TRBD1. The V gene's germline CDR1 is LNHDA and CDR2 SQIVND (reference sequence). V was pared by 5 bases and J by 4 bases, with 5 bases of the junction left unmatched. The CDR3 runs to 14 residues. The CDR3 spells CASSVPGQNQPQHF. CDR3 in DNA: TGTGCCAGTAGTGTACCGGGACAGAATCAGCCCCAGCATTTT.

J is TRBJ2-3 and V is TRBV7-2; the match to TRBD2 covers 7 bases. V shed 7 bases and J 1 base; nucleotides not matched to a gene: 11. There are 16 residues in the CDR3. The germline gives CDR1 SGHTA, CDR2 FQGNSA. The CDR3: CASTPSGAGRTDTQYF. CDR3 nucleotides: TGTGCCAGCACCCCAAGCGGGGCGGGCCGCACAGATACGCAGTATTTT.

V is TRBV4-3 and J is TRBJ2-2; 8 bases are a match to TRBD1. Germline-derived CDR1 and CDR2 are LGHNA and YSLEER. CDR3 size: 16 residues. Trimming took 4 bases from V and 2 from J; bases not matched to a gene: 6. CDR3 in amino acids: CASSPGTGKNTGELFF. CDR3 nucleotides: TGCGCCAGCAGCCCTGGGACAGGAAAAAACACCGGGGAGCTGTTTTTT.

J is TRBJ2-5 and V is TRBV6-5; 10 nucleotides agree with TRBD1. The trim removed 6 bases at V and 5 bases at J, leaving 9 bases unmatched. Germline-derived CDR1 and CDR2 are MNHEY and SVGAGI. CDR3 length: 15 residues. The DNA of the CDR3 is TGTGCCAGCAGACAGGGACAGGGGCCTTGGGAGACCCAGTACTTC. This sequence encodes CASRQGQGPWETQYF.

With regard to this clone: This sample includes further DNA sequences coding for the same CDR3. V gene TRBV29-1 combines with J gene TRBJ2-7; 9 bases are a match to TRBD1. The germline gives CDR1 SQVTM, CDR2 ANQGSEA. The CDR3 is made up of 15 amino acids. V shed 6 bases and J 2 bases; nucleotides not matched to a gene: 11. The CDR3 loop is CSVLKLRDRAYEQYF. The CDR3 bases are TGCAGCGTCCTAAAACTAAGGGACAGGGCCTACGAGCAGTACTTC.

The V gene is TRBV6-2 or TRBV6-3, the J gene TRBJ2-3; 9 bases fit TRBD1. Germline CDR1 and CDR2: MNHEY and SVGEGT. There are 19 residues in the CDR3. V was pared by 2 bases and J by 6 bases, with 18 bases of the junction left unmatched. The CDR3 nucleotides are TGTGCCAGCAGTTACACCCGTGGGCACGACAGGGGGAGCGGGGATACGCAGTATTTT. Amino acids: CASSYTRGHDRGSGDTQYF.

The chain has TRBV24-1 and TRBJ2-5, with TRBD2 matching 7 bases. The J segment lost 2 bases and the V segment lost 4 bases, leaving 9 bases of the junction unmatched. The CDR3 has 16 amino acids. Germline-derived CDR1 and CDR2 are KGHDR and SFDVKD. The DNA for the CDR3 is TGTGCCACCAGTGACTGGGGGGGAGCGGAGCAAGAGACCCAGTACTTC. It codes for CATSDWGGAEQETQYF.